This is a list of T cell receptor beta chains from one sample in a study of blood T cell repertoires in COVID-19. This table comes from immunoSEQ multiplex PCR, and its TCRdb copy is limited to in-frame clones, with some not included. The data hold around 130,000 clones, with around 80% observed a single time. The specimen was peripheral blood. All receptors come from a woman aged 55-69 years with acute or convalescent COVID-19. Both conserved end residues are part of each CDR3. D genes are given only for firm matches. Only some rows state a clone size, as once, few, many or a class for expanded clones.

>TRBD1|-|TRBV5-5|15|TRBJ1-1
TGTGCCAGCAGCTTATCACGACAGGGGGGCACTGAAGCTTTCTTT
CASSLSRQGGTEAFF
>TRBD1|-|TRBV19|15|TRBJ1-2
TGTGCCTGCTACGCGCCGGGACAGAGGAACTATGGCTACACCTTC
CACYAPGQRNYGYTF
>-|-|TRBV7-7|16|TRBJ2-5
TGTGCCAGCAGCTTAGCGCACCGGGGGTCTCAAGAGACCCAGTACTTC
CASSLAHRGSQETQYF
>-|-|TRBV19|15|TRBJ1-4
TGTGCCAGTAGTATAACGGGGGGCCCCAATTTTGAACTGTTTTTT
CASSITGGPNFELFF
>TRBD1|-|TRBV4-1|16|TRBJ1-5
TGCGCCAGCAGCCAAGAGACAGGACAGGGCTATCAGCCCCAGCATTTT
CASSQETGQGYQPQHF
>-|-|TRBV4-1|14|TRBJ1-4
TGCGCCAGCAGCCAAGAGGGGCAGGGCCGTGGACTGTTTTTT
CASSQEGQGRGLFF
>TRBD1|-|TRBV6-1|16|TRBJ2-7
TGTGCCAGCAGTGAAGCAAGGCCAGGGGGTTCCTACGAGCAGTACTTC
CASSEARPGGSYEQYF
>-|-|TRBV6-1|14|TRBJ1-5
TGTGCCAGCAGTTTATCGAGGACTGATCAGCCCCAGCATTTT
CASSLSRTDQPQHF
>TRBD1|-|TRBV25-1|15|TRBJ2-5
TGTGCCAGCAGTCCCCAACAGGGGTACCAAGAGACCCAGTACTTC
CASSPQQGYQETQYF
>-|-|TRBV3-1/TRBV3-2|12|TRBJ1-1
TGTGCCAGCAGCCAAGGCGGCACTGAAGCTTTCTTT
CASSQGGTEAFF
>TRBD1|-|TRBV6-2/TRBV6-3|15|TRBJ2-3
TGTGCCAGCAGTTCTCCCGGGACAGCGAGGGATACGCAGTATTTT
CASSSPGTARDTQYF
>-|-|TRBV6-5|15|TRBJ1-2
TGTGCCACCCAAAAGACTCCAGTGGCTAACTATGGCTACACCTTC
CATQKTPVANYGYTF
>-|-|TRBV28|11|TRBJ2-4
TGTGCCAGCAGTACAATGAACATTCAGTACTTC
CASSTMNIQYF
>TRBD1|once|TRBV24-1|13|TRBJ2-7
TGTGCCACCAGTGATCCGGGACAGGTTGAGCAGTACTTC
CATSDPGQVEQYF
>TRBD1|few|TRBV2|14|TRBJ1-1
TGTGCCAGCAGTGAGGGGACAGGGAGGACTGAAGCTTTCTTT
CASSEGTGRTEAFF
>TRBD1|few|TRBV3-1/TRBV3-2|15|TRBJ1-1
TGTGCCAGCAGCCAGCTGACAGGGGGGGATATTGAAGCTTTCTTT
CASSQLTGGDIEAFF
>TRBD1|-|TRBV7-9|14|TRBJ1-3
TGTGCCAGCAGCGCCACAGGGGCTGGAAACACCATATATTTT
CASSATGAGNTIYF
>-|-|TRBV29-1|13|TRBJ1-2
TGCAGCCTCCAAGAGGGGGTAGTAGGTGGCTACACCTTC
CSLQEGVVGGYTF
>-|-|TRBV5-6|15|TRBJ1-4
TGTGCCAGCAGCTTGGCCGACAGGAGTAATGAAAAACTGTTTTTT
CASSLADRSNEKLFF
>-|once|TRBV19|14|TRBJ1-1
TGTGCCAGTAGTAAGGACAGCTTGAACACTGAAGCTTTCTTT
CASSKDSLNTEAFF
>TRBD1|-|TRBV30|13|TRBJ2-7
TGTGCCTGGAGTCGGGACAGGGGCCACGAGCAGTACTTC
CAWSRDRGHEQYF
>TRBD1|-|TRBV24-1|19|TRBJ1-3
TGTGCCACCAGTGATTTGCCTCCGGGACAGGGTTGCTCTGGAAACACCATATATTTT
CATSDLPPGQGCSGNTIYF
>-|-|TRBV5-1|16|TRBJ1-1
TGCGCCAGCAGCTTGTTTGCACGACAGAGGAACACTGAAGCTTTCTTT
CASSLFARQRNTEAFF
>-|-|TRBV30|14|TRBJ1-2
TGTGCCTGGAGTCCATCGGGAGGGGGCTATGGCTACACCTTC
CAWSPSGGGYGYTF
>-|-|TRBV30|13|TRBJ1-5
TGTGCCTGGAGTGCAGGGAGCAATCAGCCCCAGCATTTT
CAWSAGSNQPQHF
>-|-|TRBV18|14|TRBJ1-2
TGTGCCAGCTCATCCCAACAGGGTATCGTTGGCTACACCTTC
CASSSQQGIVGYTF
>-|few|TRBV30|16|TRBJ2-1
TGTGCCTGGAGTCTCCCCCGGCAGGGCCGGTACAATGAGCAGTTCTTC
CAWSLPRQGRYNEQFF
>-|-|TRBV11-2|15|TRBJ2-1
TGTGCCAGCAGTAGGGGGGGGCCGTTCTACAATGAGCAGTTCTTC
CASSRGGPFYNEQFF
>TRBD1|-|TRBV20-1|11|TRBJ1-1
TGCAGTGCTCGGTGGGACAGAAAAGCTTTCTTT
CSARWDRKAFF
>-|few|TRBV27|16|TRBJ1-2
TGTGCCAGCAGTCTCCAAAACCCCCAGGGGAACGATGGCTACACCTTC
CASSLQNPQGNDGYTF
>-|-|TRBV7-8|18|TRBJ2-5
TGTGCCAGCAGCACAGGGGTCGTTAGCGGGGCCCACGCGGAGACCCAGTACTTC
CASSTGVVSGAHAETQYF
>TRBD1|-|TRBV2|14|TRBJ1-6
TGTGCCAGCAGTGAGGACAGGTCCTCGGGGGCCCTCCACTTT
CASSEDRSSGALHF
>-|-|TRBV7-8|12|TRBJ2-1
TGTGCCAGCAGCTTCGGGGAAAATGAGCAGTTCTTC
CASSFGENEQFF
>-|-|TRBV14|17|TRBJ1-2
TGTGCCAGCAGCCAAGATCATTGGGACGCCGGGGGCTATGGCTACACCTTC
CASSQDHWDAGGYGYTF
>TRBD1|-|TRBV7-9|18|TRBJ1-2
TGTGCCAGCAGCCCATTACCCGTCAGACAGGGAAGGGACTATGGCTACACCTTC
CASSPLPVRQGRDYGYTF
>-|-|TRBV24-1|12|TRBJ1-5
TGTGCCACCAGTGACCCGAATCAGCCCCAGCATTTT
CATSDPNQPQHF
>-|-|TRBV30|13|TRBJ2-2
TGTGCCTGGACCGAGCCGAACACCGGGGAGCTGTTTTTT
CAWTEPNTGELFF
>TRBD1|few|TRBV2|12|TRBJ1-1
TGTGCCAGCAGACCAGGGGGCACTGAAGCTTTCTTT
CASRPGGTEAFF
>TRBD1|once|TRBV2|14|TRBJ1-2
TGTGCCAGGTCTCCGGGACAGCTGGGAGTAGGCTACACCTTC
CARSPGQLGVGYTF
>TRBD1|-|TRBV24-1|16|TRBJ2-2
TGTGCCACCAGTGAACCGGGACAGGGCCCCACCGGGGAGCTGTTTTTT
CATSEPGQGPTGELFF